Given below is one T cell receptor (beta chain) in context. The antigen is not known. The sample belongs to a study of shared clonotypes between healthy human individuals. The method was immunoSEQ multiplex PCR; TCRdb's version includes in-frame clones alone and lacks a portion of them. The table lists 800,000 to 1,200,000 clones, about four fifths of them singletons. The study enrolled healthy HIV-negative adults without recent acute infections or vaccinations as donors. CD4+ cells underwent separation, giving CD45RA+ naive and CD45RA-negative memory subsets. General study findings and limits: A handful of donors shared approximately 5% of their naive CD4 clonotypes.

Sequencing was performed on memory CD4+ T cells from PBMCs. Stated subset: CD45RA-negative fraction. This TCR was recovered from a man younger than 35 in good health. Some clones in this sample may be carry-over from other donors' samples.

CDR3 sequence: CASSPTRTGVGGYTF. CDR3 nucleotide sequence: TGTGCCAGCAGCCCAACGAGGACGGGGGTTGGTGGCTACACCTTC. This chain connects TRBV5-8 to TRBJ1-2; maybe TRBD1 (5 bases). Germline V gene sequence: CDR1 SGHTS, CDR2 YDEGEE. Deletions cut 4 bases from V and 7 bases from J, with 20 bases between. The CDR3 spans 15 residues.